This T cell receptor (beta chain) stems from a study of shared clonotypes between healthy human individuals. Overall study: Donors had three CD4 naive, three CD4 memory, two CD8 naive and one CD8 memory plate apiece.

Profiled with immunoSEQ multiplex PCR; TCRdb holds only in-frame clones, not every one. The sample shows about 1.5 million clones, under 99% of them seen only once. V was clipped by 4 bases and J by 4 bases; unmatched bases: 5. Germline V gives CDR1 SEHNR, CDR2 FQNEAQ (reference sequence). There are 15 residues in the CDR3. Input material: naive CD4+ T cells sorted from blood. This sample's subset: CD45RA+ positively selected. The V call is TRBV7-9, the J call TRBJ1-4, with 8 bases aligning to TRBD1. The receptor comes from a man younger than 45 in good health. The CDR3 DNA reads TGTGCCAGCAGCTCCCGGGGACAGGTTAATGAAAAACTGTTTTTT. Translation: CASSSRGQVNEKLFF.